This TCR beta chain comes out of a study of Ad26.COV2.S vaccination and SARS-CoV-2 variants. The table came from immunoSEQ multiplex PCR; TCRdb's copy has only in-frame clones and leaves some out. The sample lists about 440,000 clones, 90% occurring once. The length of the CDR3 is 17 residues. CDR1 and CDR2 (germline): SGHNT, YYREEE (reference sequence). Germline trimming cut 4 bases from V and 3 bases from J; bases unmatched to any gene: 13. The treatment: approximately 18 received Ad26.COV2.S at low or high dose, single or two shots; about five received placebo; per-sample allocation not given. Specimens were obtained on day 63 following the first vaccine or placebo injection.

This TCR came from a person aged 18 to 65 who received the Ad26.COV2.S COVID-19 vaccine or a placebo. The rearrangement joins TRBV5-4 to TRBJ2-7, with 10 bases fitting TRBD2. Here the sequenced sample was peripheral blood, taken in a trial of Ad26.COV2.S vaccine versus placebo. This CDR3 reads CASSPGATSGNHYEQYF. CDR3 DNA: TGTGCCAGCAGCCCAGGAGCCACTAGCGGGAATCACTACGAGCAGTACTTC.